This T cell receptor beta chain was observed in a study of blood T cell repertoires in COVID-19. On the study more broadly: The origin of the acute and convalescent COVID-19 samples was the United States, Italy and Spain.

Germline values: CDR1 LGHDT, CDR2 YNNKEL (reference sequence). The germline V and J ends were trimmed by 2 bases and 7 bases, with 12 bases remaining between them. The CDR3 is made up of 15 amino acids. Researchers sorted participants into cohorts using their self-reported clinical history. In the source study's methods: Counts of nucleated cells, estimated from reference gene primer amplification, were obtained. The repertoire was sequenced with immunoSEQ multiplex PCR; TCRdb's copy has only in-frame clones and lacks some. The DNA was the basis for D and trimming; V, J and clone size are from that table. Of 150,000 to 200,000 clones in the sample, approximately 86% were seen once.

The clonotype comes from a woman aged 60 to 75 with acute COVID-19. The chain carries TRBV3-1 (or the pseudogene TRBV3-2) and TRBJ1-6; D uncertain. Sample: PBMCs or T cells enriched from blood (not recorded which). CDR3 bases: TGTGCCAGCAGCCAACGTTGGGGAGAGAATTCACCCCTCCACTTT. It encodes CASSQRWGENSPLHF.